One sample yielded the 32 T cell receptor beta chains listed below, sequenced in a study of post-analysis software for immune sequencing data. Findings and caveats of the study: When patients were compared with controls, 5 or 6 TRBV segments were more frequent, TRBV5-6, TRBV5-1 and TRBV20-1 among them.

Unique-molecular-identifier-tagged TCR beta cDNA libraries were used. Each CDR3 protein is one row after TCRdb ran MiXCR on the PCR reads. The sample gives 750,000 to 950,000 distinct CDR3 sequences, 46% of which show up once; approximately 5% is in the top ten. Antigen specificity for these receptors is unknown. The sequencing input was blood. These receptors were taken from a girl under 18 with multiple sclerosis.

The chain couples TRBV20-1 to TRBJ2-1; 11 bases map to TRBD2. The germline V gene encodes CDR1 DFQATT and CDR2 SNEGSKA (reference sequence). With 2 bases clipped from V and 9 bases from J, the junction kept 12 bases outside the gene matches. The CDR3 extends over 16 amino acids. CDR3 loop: CSARSLLAGERGEQFF. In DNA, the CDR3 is TGCAGTGCTAGATCTCTACTAGCGGGAGAGAGGGGTGAGCAGTTCTTC.

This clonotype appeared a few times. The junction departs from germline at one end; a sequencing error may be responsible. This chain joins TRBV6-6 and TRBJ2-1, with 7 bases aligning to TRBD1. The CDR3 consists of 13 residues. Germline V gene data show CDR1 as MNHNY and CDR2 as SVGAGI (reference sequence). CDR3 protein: CASTLTGYNEQFF. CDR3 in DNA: TGTGCCAGCACACTGACAGGGTACAATGAACAGTTCTTC.

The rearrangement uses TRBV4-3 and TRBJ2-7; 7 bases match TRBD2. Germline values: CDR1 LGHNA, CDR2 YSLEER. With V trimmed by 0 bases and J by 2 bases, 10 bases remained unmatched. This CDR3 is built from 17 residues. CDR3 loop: CASSQELVERDPYEQYF. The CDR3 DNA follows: TGCGCCAGCAGCCAAGAATTGGTCGAGCGGGATCCCTACGAGCAGTACTTC.

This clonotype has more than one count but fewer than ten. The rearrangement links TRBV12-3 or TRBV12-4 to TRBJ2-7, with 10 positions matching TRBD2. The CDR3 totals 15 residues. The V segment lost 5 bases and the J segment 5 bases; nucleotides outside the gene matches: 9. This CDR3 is CASSALAGAGNEQYF. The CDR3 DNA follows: TGTGCCAGCAGTGCTCTAGCGGGAGCGGGGAACGAGCAGTACTTC.

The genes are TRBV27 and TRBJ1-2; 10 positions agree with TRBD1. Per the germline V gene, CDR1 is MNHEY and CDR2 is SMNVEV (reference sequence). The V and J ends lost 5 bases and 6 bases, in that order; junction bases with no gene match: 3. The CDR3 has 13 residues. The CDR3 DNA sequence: TGTGCCAGCAGTCACGGGACAGGGGATGGCTACACCTTC. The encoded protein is CASSHGTGDGYTF.

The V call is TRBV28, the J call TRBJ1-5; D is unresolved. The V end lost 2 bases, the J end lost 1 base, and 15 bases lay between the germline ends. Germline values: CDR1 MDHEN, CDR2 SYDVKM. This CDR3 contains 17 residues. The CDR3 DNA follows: TGTGCCAGCAGTTTACTCTCGGCAGGTGAGAGCAATCAGCCCCAGCATTTT. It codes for CASSLLSAGESNQPQHF. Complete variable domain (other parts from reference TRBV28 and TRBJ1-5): DVKVTQSSRYLVKRTGEKVFLECVQDMDHENMFWYRQDPGLGLRLIYFSYDVKMKEKGDIPEGYSVSREKKERFSLILESASTNQTSMYLCASSLLSAGESNQPQHFGDGTRLSIL.

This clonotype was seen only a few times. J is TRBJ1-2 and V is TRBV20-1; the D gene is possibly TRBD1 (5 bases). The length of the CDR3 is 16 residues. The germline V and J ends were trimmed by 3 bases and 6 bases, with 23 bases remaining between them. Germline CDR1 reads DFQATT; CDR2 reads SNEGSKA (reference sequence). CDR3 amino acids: CSASGSREGPANGYTF. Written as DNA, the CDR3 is TGCAGTGCTAGTGGATCCAGGGAAGGGCCGGCGAATGGCTACACCTTC.

Written as DNA, the CDR3 is TGTGCCAGCAGGACCCGTCCTTCGGGGGTGACCACCGGGGAGCTGTTTTTT. It specifies CASRTRPSGVTTGELFF. This chain connects TRBV6-1 to TRBJ2-2, with D tentatively TRBD2 (6 bases). This CDR3 comprises 17 residues. The germline V and J ends were trimmed by 6 bases and 4 bases, with 21 bases remaining between them. From germline, CDR1 is MNHNS and CDR2 SASEGT.

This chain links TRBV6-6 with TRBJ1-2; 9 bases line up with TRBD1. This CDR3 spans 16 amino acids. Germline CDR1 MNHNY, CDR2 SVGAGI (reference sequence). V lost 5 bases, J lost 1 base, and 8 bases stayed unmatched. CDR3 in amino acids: CASSGRDRAVNYGYTF. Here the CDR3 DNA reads TGTGCCAGCAGTGGCCGGGACAGGGCCGTTAACTATGGCTACACCTTC.

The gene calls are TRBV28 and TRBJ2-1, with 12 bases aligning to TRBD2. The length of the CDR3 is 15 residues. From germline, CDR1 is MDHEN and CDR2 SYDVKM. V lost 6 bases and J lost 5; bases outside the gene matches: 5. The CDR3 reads CASSKTSGRHNEQFF. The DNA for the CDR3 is TGTGCCAGCAGCAAGACTAGCGGGAGACACAATGAGCAGTTCTTC.

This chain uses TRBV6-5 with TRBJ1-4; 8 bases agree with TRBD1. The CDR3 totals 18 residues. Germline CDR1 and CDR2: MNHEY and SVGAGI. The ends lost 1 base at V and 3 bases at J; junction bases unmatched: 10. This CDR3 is CASSYFRGPKGANEKLFF. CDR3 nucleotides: TGTGCCAGCAGTTACTTCAGGGGGCCCAAAGGGGCTAATGAAAAACTGTTTTTT.

CDR3 sequence (DNA): TGCAGCGTTGAGTCTTCTCCCTACGAGCAGTACTTC. The encoded protein is CSVESSPYEQYF. The rearrangement uses TRBV29-1 and TRBJ2-7; D not certain. V lost 3 bases, J lost 2 bases, and 8 bases lay in between. Germline V gene lookup returns CDR1 SQVTM and CDR2 ANQGSEA. The CDR3 is 12 residues long.

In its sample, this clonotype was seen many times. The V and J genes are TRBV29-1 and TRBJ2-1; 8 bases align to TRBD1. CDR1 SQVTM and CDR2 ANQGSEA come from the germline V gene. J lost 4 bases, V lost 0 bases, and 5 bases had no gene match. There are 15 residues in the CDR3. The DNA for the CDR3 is TGCAGCGTTGAAGATCCACAGGGGGTATACAATGAGCAGTTCTTC. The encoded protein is CSVEDPQGVYNEQFF.

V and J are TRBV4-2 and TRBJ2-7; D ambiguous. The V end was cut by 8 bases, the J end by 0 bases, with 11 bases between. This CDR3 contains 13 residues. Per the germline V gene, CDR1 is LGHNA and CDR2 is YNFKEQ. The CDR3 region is CASRGVSSYEQYF. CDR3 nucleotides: TGTGCCAGCCGTGGCGTGAGCTCCTACGAGCAGTACTTC.

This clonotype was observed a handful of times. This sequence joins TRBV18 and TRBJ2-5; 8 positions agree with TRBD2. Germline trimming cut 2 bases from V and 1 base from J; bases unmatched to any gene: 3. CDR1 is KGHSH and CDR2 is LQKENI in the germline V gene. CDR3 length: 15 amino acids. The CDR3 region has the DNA TGTGCCAGCTCACCAGAACTAGCGGCCCAAGAGACCCAGTACTTC. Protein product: CASSPELAAQETQYF.

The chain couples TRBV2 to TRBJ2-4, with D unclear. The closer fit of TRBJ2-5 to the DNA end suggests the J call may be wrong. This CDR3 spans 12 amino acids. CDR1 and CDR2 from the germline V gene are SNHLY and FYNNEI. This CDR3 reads CASSESEETQYF. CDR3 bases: TGTGCCAGCAGTGAGTCGGAAGAGACCCAGTACTTC.

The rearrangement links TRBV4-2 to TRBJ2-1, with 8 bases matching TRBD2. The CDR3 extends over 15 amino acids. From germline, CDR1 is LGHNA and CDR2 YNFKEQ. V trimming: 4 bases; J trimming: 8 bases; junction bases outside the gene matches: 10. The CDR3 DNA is TGTGCCAGCAGCCCTCCGGGAGGGTATAGCGATGAGCAGTTCTTC. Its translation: CASSPPGGYSDEQFF.

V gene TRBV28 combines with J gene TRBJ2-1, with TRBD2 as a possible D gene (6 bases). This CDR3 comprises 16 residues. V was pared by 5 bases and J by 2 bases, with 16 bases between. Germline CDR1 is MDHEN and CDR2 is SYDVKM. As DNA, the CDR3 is TGTGCCAGCAGTACACCGGGACTGAGCCCCTACAATGAGCAGTTCTTC. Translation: CASSTPGLSPYNEQFF. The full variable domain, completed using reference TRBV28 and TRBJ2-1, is DVKVTQSSRYLVKRTGEKVFLECVQDMDHENMFWYRQDPGLGLRLIYFSYDVKMKEKGDIPEGYSVSREKKERFSLILESASTNQTSMYLCASSTPGLSPYNEQFFGPGTRLTVL.

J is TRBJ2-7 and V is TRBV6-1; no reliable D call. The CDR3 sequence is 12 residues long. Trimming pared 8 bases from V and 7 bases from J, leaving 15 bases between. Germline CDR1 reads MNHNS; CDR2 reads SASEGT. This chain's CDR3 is CASAEFNGEQYF. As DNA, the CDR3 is TGTGCCAGCGCCGAGTTCAATGGGGAGCAGTACTTC.

DNA for the CDR3: TGTGCCAGCAGTTACAGGGGACAGGGTAACTACGAGCAGTACTTC. Translating gives CASSYRGQGNYEQYF. The V and J genes are TRBV6-2 or TRBV6-3 and TRBJ2-7; TRBD1 agrees at 9 bases. The length of the CDR3 is 15 residues. Germline loops: CDR1 MNHEY, CDR2 SVGEGT. The J segment lost 3 bases and the V segment lost 2 bases, leaving 5 bases of the junction unmatched.

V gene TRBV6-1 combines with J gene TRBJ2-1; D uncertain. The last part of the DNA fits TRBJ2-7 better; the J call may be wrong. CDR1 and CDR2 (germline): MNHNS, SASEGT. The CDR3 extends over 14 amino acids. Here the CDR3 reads CASRPRLSTYEQYF. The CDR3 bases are TGTGCCAGCAGACCGAGACTCTCTACCTACGAGCAGTACTTC.

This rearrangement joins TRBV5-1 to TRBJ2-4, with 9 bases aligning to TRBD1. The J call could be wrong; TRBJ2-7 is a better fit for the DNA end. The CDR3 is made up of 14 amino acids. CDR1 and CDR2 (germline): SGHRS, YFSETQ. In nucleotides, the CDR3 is TGCGCCAGCAGCGCGGGACAGGGTGGGTACGAGCAGTACTTC. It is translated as CASSAGQGGYEQYF.

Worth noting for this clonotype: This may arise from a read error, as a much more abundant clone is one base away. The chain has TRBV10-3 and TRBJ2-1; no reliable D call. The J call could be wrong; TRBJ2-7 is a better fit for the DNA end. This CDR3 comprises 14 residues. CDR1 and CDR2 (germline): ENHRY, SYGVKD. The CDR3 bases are TGTGCCATCAGGGAGCTCGACCGCGATGGGGAGCAGTACTTC. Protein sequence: CAIRELDRDGEQYF.

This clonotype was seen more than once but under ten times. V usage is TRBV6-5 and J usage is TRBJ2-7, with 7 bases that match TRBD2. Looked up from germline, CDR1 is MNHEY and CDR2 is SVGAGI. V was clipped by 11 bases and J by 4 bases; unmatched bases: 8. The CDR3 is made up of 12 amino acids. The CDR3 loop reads CASYSGGYEQYF. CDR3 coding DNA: TGTGCCTCCTACTCGGGGGGTTACGAGCAGTACTTC.

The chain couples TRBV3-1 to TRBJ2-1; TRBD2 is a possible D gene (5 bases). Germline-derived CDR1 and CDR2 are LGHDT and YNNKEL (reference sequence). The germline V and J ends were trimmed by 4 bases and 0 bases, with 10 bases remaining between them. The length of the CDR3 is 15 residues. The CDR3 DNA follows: TGTGCCAGCAGCCCTAGCCCCAGCTCCTACAATGAGCAGTTCTTC. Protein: CASSPSPSSYNEQFF.

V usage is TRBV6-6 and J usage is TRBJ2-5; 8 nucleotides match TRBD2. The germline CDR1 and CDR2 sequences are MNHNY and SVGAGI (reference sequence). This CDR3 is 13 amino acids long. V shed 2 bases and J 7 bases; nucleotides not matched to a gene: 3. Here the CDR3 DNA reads TGTGCCAGCAGTTACCAGAGCGGGAGGACCCAGTACTTC. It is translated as CASSYQSGRTQYF.

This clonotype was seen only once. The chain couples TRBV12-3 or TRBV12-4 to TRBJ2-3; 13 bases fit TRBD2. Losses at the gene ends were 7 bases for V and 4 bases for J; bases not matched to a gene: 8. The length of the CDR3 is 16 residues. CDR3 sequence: CASTLRLAGGPDTQYF. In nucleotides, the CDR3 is TGTGCCAGCACTCTTCGACTAGCGGGAGGCCCAGATACGCAGTATTTT.

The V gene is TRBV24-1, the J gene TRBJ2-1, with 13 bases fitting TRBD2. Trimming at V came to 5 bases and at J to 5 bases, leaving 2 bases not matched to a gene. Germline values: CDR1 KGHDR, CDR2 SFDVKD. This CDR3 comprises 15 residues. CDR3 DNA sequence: TGTGCCACCAGTGGACTAGCGGGAGGCCACAATGAGCAGTTCTTC. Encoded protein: CATSGLAGGHNEQFF.

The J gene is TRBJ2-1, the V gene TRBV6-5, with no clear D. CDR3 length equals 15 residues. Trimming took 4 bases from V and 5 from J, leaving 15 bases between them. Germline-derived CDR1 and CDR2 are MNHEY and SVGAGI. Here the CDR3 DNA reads TGTGCCAGCAGTTCGTTCCGGACCGAGAACAATGAGCAGTTCTTC. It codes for CASSSFRTENNEQFF.

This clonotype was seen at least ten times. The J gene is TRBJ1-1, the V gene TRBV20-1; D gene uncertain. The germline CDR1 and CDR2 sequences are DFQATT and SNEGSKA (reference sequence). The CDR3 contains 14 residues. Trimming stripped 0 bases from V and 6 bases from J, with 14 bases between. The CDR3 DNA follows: TGCAGTGCTAGAGATCCGGGAACTGGGTCTGAAGCTTTCTTT. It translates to CSARDPGTGSEAFF.

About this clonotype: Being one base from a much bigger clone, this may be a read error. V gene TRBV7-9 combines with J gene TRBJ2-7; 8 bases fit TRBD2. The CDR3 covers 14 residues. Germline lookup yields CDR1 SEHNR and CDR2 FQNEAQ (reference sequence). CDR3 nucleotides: TGTGCCAGCAGCCCGGGGGGGATTTCATACGTGCAGTACTTC. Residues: CASSPGGISYVQYF.

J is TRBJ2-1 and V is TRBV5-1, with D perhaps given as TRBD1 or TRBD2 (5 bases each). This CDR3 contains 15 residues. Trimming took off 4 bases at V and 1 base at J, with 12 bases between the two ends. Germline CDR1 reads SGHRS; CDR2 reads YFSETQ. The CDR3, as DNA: TGCGCCAGCAGCGGCCCGGGGCAATCCTACAATGAGCAGTTCTTC. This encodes CASSGPGQSYNEQFF.